This TCR beta chain was profiled in a study of T cells in Graves' hyperthyroidism and ophthalmopathy. Findings of the study overall: Most clonotypes that expanded in the thyroid above 0.001 also showed up in blood. A 13 V-J model separated ophthalmopathy from stable hyperthyroidism.

Thyroid ultrasound and orbital computed tomography, with clinical symptoms and serum thyroxine and TRAb, informed diagnoses. This clonotype was seen repeatedly, ten times or more. Its antigen remains unidentified. Amplification of TCR beta CDR3 regions was performed using RNA transcripts as template. HTBI primers were used for first-round RT-PCR of the TCR CDR3. TCRdb used MiXCR to reprocess the multiplex PCR reads, holding one entry per CDR3 protein. The sample lists about 640,000 distinct CDR3 sequences, under 25% occurring once. The CDR3 spans 15 residues. Per germline, CDR1 MNHNS and CDR2 SASEGT. V gave up 6 bases and J gave up 2 bases, with 17 bases separating them.

The chain couples TRBV6-1 to TRBJ2-7; TRBD2 is a possible D gene (6 bases). The sequence came from a man aged 25-45 years with Graves' ophthalmopathy. Sequencing used blood. The CDR3 loop reads CASSLRVGGAYEQYF. The CDR3 nucleotides read TGTGCCAGCAGCCTTCGGGTAGGAGGGGCCTACGAGCAGTACTTC.